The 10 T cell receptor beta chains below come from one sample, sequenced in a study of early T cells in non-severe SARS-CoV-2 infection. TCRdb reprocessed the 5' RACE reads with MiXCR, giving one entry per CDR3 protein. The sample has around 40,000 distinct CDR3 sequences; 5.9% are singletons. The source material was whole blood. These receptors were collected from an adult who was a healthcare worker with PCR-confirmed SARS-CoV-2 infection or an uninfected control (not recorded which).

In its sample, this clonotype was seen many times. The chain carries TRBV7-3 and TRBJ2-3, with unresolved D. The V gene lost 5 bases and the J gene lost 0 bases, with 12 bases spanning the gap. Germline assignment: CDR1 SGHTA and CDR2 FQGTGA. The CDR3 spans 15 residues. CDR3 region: CASSPPPNSTDTQYF. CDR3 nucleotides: TGTGCCAGCAGCCCTCCCCCGAATAGCACAGATACGCAGTATTTT.

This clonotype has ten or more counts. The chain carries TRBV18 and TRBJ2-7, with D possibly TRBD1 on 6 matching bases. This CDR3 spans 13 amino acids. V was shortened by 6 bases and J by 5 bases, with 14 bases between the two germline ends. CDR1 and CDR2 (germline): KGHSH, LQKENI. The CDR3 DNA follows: TGTGCCAGCTCGGGCAACAGGGTCCACGAGCAGTACTTC. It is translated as CASSGNRVHEQYF.

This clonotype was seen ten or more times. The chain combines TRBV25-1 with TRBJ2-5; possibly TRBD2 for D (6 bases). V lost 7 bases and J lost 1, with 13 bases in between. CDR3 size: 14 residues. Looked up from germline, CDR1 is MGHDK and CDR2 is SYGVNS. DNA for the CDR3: TGTGCCAGCACCACAAAGGAGGGCCAAGAGACCCAGTACTTC. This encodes CASTTKEGQETQYF.

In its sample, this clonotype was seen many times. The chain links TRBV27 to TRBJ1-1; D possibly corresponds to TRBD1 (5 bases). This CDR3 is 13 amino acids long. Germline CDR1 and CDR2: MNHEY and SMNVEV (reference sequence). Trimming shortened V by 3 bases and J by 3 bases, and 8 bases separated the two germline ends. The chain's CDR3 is CASSFRAYTEAFF. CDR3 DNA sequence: TGTGCCAGCAGTTTCAGGGCCTACACTGAAGCTTTCTTT.

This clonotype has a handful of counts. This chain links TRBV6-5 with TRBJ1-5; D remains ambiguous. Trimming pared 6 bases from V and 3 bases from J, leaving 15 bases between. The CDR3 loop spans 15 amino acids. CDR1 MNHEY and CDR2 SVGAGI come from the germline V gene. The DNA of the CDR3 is TGTGCCAGCAGCCTCTCGGAGGGTTCCAATCAGCCCCAGCATTTT. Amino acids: CASSLSEGSNQPQHF.

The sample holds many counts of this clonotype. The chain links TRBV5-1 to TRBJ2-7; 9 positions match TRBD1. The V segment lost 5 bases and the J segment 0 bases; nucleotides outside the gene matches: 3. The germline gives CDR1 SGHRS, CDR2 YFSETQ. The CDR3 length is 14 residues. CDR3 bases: TGCGCCAGCAGTTGGGACAGGGCCTCCTACGAGCAGTACTTC. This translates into CASSWDRASYEQYF.

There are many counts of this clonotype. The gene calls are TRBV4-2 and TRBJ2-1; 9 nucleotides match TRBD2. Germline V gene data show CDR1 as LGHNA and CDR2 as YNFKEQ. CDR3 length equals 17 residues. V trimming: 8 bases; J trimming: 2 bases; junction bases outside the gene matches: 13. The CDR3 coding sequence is TGTGCCAGCGAAGCGGAAAGCGGGAGGCCGCCCTACAATGAGCAGTTCTTC. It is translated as CASEAESGRPPYNEQFF.

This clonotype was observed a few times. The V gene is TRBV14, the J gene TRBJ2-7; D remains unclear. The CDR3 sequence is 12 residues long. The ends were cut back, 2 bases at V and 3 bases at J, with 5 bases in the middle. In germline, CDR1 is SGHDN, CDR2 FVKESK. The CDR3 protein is CASSQSVYEQYF. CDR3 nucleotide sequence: TGTGCCAGCAGCCAATCGGTCTACGAGCAGTACTTC.

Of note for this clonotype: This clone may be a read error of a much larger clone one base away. CDR3 in amino acids: CASTRGWEESPLHF. The CDR3 coding sequence is TGTGCCAGCACCCGGGGGTGGGAGGAATCACCCCTCCACTTT. This chain links TRBV6-6 with TRBJ1-6; TRBD1 might be the D (5 bases). V was pared by 7 bases and J by 10 bases, with 17 bases between. This CDR3 spans 14 amino acids. From germline, CDR1 is MNHNY and CDR2 SVGAGI (reference sequence).

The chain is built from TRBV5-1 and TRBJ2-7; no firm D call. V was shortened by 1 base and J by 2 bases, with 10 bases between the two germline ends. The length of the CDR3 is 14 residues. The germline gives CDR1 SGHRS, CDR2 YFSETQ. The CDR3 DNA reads TGCGCCAGCAGCTTGTGGCGGCGACCCTACGAGCAGTACTTC. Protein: CASSLWRRPYEQYF.